This is a list of T cell receptor beta chains from one sample in a study of shared T cell receptors in the human thymus. Here immunoSEQ multiplex PCR was the method, and the copy in TCRdb shows in-frame clones only, minus some. Of around 340,000 clones in the sample, just under 95% were seen once. Source material: thymocytes. The receptors originated from a human donor. The CDR3 runs from the conserved cysteine through the conserved F or W. D genes are given only for firm matches. For some rows the clone size is stated as once, few or many, or as a class when expanded; others skip it.

TRBV10-3	NA	TRBD2	TRBJ2-1	CAINPSGGRTYNEQFF	TGTGCCATCAACCCATCTGGCGGGAGGACCTACAATGAGCAGTTCTTC
TRBV4-2	NA	NA	TRBJ2-1	CASSQLGSYQLYNEQFF	TGTGCCAGCAGCCAACTAGGGTCGTACCAACTATACAATGAGCAGTTCTTC
TRBV2	NA	NA	TRBJ1-2	CASSGGTGLGYGYTF	TGTGCCAGCAGTGGGGGAACAGGGCTAGGTTATGGCTACACCTTC
TRBV30	NA	NA	TRBJ1-1	CAWSVLGFGENTEAFF	TGTGCCTGGAGTGTACTCGGGTTCGGGGAGAACACTGAAGCTTTCTTT
TRBV27	once	NA	TRBJ2-5	CASSLWVGQETQYF	TGTGCCAGCAGTTTATGGGTCGGGCAAGAGACCCAGTACTTC
TRBV10-1	NA	NA	TRBJ2-1	CASSIDPGTSINEQFF	TGCGCCAGCAGTATCGATCCCGGGACTTCAATCAATGAGCAGTTCTTC
TRBV30	NA	NA	TRBJ2-7	CAWRTSGDTLGWYEQYF	TGTGCCTGGAGGACCTCCGGGGACACCCTAGGATGGTACGAGCAGTACTTC
TRBV30	NA	NA	TRBJ1-1	CAWSVISLEGGDTEAFF	TGTGCCTGGAGTGTTATAAGTTTGGAAGGGGGGGACACTGAAGCTTTCTTT
TRBV30	NA	NA	TRBJ1-1	CAWSVAEAFF	TGTGCCTGGAGTGTTGCTGAAGCTTTCTTT
TRBV7-8	NA	TRBD2	TRBJ2-7	CASSFRSRASGCDEQYF	TGTGCCAGCAGCTTTAGGTCTCGGGCTAGCGGCTGTGACGAGCAGTACTTC
TRBV28	NA	TRBD1	TRBJ1-2	CASSLWPRQGGGYTF	TGTGCCAGCAGTTTATGGCCCCGACAGGGAGGGGGCTACACCTTC
TRBV5-1	few	TRBD1	TRBJ1-1	CASRGQGKGMNTEAFF	TGCGCCAGCAGAGGACAGGGCAAGGGTATGAACACTGAAGCTTTCTTT
TRBV6-5	NA	NA	TRBJ2-1	CASSYRGGEQFF	TGTGCCAGCAGTTACAGGGGAGGCGAGCAGTTCTTC
TRBV6-1	NA	NA	TRBJ1-5	CASSINQPQHF	TGTGCCAGCAGTATTAATCAGCCCCAGCATTTT
TRBV28	NA	NA	TRBJ1-5	CASSLGRGGGNQPQHF	TGTGCCAGCAGTTTAGGTCGGGGAGGGGGCAATCAGCCCCAGCATTTT
TRBV14	NA	TRBD1	TRBJ1-4	CASSQSPTGPGEKLFF	TGTGCCAGCAGCCAATCTCCGACAGGGCCAGGTGAAAAACTGTTTTTT
TRBV12-2	NA	NA	TRBJ2-3	CASRGDSSSTDTQYF	TGTGCAAGTCGCGGGGACAGCTCTAGCACAGATACGCAGTATTTT
TRBV9	NA	NA	TRBJ2-1	CASSGPRSSYNEQFF	TGTGCCAGCAGCGGACCCCGGAGCTCCTACAATGAGCAGTTCTTC
TRBV9	NA	TRBD1	TRBJ2-1	CASSARDRGHNEQFF	TGTGCCAGCAGCGCCCGGGACAGGGGTCACAATGAGCAGTTCTTC
TRBV19	NA	TRBD1	TRBJ2-2	CASSIGQGDTGELFF	TGTGCCAGTAGTATAGGACAGGGGGACACCGGGGAGCTGTTTTTT
TRBV19	few	NA	TRBJ1-5	CASSHRPGLPNQPQHF	TGTGCCAGTAGCCACCGTCCTGGGCTCCCTAATCAGCCCCAGCATTTT
TRBV9	NA	NA	TRBJ2-7	CASSVGNLPGFLGLSSYEQYF	TGTGCCAGCAGCGTAGGGAACCTACCAGGGTTCCTTGGCCTAAGCTCCTACGAGCAGTACTTC
TRBV27	NA	NA	TRBJ2-7	CASSPGPKREQYF	TGTGCCAGCAGCCCCGGACCTAAGAGGGAGCAGTACTTC